This entry concerns a single T cell receptor beta chain. Its cognate antigen is unknown. The sample is drawn from a study of T cell clones after liver transplantation. Study-wide context: TCRbeta sequencing after a pre-transplant mixed lymphocyte reaction identified graft-donor-reactive clones, later tracked in post-transplant blood.

The data were produced by immunoSEQ multiplex PCR, yet TCRdb's version contains in-frame clones alone and is incomplete. The sample has 25,000 to 40,000 clones; around 94% are singletons. General observations from the study: In a couple of subjects, few donor cells limited the measurable donor-reactive repertoire.

CD3+CD4+ and CD3+CD8+ cells were FACS-sorted from thawed unstimulated PBMCs. This CDR3 region has 14 residues. Germline CDR1 reads MNHEY; CDR2 reads SVGAGI. The V end lost 4 bases, the J end lost 4 bases, and 10 bases lay between the germline ends. The sample was CD8+ T cells from blood, taken 12 months after liver transplant. The J gene is TRBJ2-2, the V gene TRBV6-5; D is perhaps TRBD1 (5 bases). The clonotype was recovered from a human patient who received a liver transplant. The graft donor may have given rise to some T cells. The CDR3 nucleotides are TGTGCCAGCAGTTTTGGGCAGGGCACCGGGGAGCTGTTTTTT. This codes for CASSFGQGTGELFF.